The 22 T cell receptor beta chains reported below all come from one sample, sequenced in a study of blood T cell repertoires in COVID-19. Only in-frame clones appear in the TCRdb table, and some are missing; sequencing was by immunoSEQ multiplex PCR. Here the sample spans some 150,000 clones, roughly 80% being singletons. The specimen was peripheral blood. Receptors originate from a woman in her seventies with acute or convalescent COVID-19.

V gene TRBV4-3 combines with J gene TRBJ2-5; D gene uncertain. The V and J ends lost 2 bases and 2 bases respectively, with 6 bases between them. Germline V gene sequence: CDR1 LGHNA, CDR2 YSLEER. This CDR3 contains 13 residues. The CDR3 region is CASSQRLQETQYF. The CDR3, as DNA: TGCGCCAGCAGCCAACGACTTCAAGAGACCCAGTACTTC.

The CDR3 region is CASSLVALASSGANVLTF. The CDR3 DNA follows: TGTGCCAGCAGCTTAGTAGCGCTAGCGAGCTCTGGGGCCAACGTCCTGACTTTC. The chain uses TRBV7-8 and TRBJ2-6, with TRBD2 as a possible D gene (6 bases). The CDR3 covers 18 residues. Deletions cut 1 base from V and 0 bases from J, with 13 bases between. CDR1 is SGHVS and CDR2 is FQNEAQ in the germline V gene. The variable domain in full, completed from reference TRBV7-8 and TRBJ2-6, reads GAGVSQSPRYKVAKRGQDVALRCDPISGHVSLFWYQQALGQGPEFLTYFQNEAQLDKSGLPSDRFFAERPEGSVSTLKIQRTQQEDSAVYLCASSLVALASSGANVLTFGAGSRLTVL.

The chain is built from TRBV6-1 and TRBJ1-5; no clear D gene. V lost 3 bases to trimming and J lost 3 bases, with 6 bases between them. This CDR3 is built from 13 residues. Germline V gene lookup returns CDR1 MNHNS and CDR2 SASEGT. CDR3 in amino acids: CASSEWLNQPQHF. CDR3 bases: TGTGCCAGCAGTGAGTGGCTCAATCAGCCCCAGCATTTT.

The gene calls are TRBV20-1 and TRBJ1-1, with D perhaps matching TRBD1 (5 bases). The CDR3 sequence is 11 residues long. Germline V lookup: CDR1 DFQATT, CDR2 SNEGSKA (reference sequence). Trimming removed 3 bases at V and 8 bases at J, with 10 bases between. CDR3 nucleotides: TGCAGTGCTAGTACCGACAGCGAAGCTTTCTTT. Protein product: CSASTDSEAFF.

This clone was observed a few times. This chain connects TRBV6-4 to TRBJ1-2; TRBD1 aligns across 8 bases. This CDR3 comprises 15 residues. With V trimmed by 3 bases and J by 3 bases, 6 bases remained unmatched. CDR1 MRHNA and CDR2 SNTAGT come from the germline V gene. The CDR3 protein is CASSDSAGGDYGYTF. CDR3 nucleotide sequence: TGTGCCAGCAGTGATTCCGCAGGGGGCGACTATGGCTACACCTTC.

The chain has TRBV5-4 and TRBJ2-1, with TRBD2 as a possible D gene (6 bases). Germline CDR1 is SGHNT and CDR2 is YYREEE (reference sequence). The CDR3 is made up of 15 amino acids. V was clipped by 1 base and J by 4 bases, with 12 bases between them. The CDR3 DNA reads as TGTGCCAGCAGCTTGTGGACTAAACTGTACAATGAGCAGTTCTTC. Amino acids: CASSLWTKLYNEQFF.

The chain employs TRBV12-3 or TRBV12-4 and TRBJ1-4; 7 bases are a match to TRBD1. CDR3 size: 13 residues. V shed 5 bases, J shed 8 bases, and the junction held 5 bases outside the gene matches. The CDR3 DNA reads TGTGCCAGCAGTAGGGGACAGAGGGAAAAACTGTTTTTT. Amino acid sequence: CASSRGQREKLFF.

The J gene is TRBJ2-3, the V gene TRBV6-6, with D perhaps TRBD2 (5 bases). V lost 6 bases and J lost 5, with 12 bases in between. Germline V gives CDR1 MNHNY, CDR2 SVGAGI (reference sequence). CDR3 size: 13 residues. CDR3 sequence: CASSPLRGDTQYF. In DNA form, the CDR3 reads TGTGCCAGCAGCCCCCTCCGGGGAGATACGCAGTATTTT.

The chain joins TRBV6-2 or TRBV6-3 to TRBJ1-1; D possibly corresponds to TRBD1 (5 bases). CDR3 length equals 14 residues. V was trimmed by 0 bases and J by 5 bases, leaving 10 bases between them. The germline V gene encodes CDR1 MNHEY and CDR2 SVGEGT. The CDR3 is CASSYSQGMTEAFF. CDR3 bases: TGTGCCAGCAGTTACTCTCAGGGCATGACTGAAGCTTTCTTT.

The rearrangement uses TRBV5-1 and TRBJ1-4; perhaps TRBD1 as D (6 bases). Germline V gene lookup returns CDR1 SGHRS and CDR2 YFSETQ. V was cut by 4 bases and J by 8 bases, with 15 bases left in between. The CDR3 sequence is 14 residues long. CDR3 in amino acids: CASSPQGMSEKLFF. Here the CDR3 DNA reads TGCGCCAGCAGCCCACAGGGTATGTCGGAAAAACTGTTTTTT.

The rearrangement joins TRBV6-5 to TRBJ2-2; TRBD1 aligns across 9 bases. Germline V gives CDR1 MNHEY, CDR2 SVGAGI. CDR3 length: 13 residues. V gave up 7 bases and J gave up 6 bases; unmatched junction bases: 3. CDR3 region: CASKYRGPGELFF. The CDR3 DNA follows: TGTGCCAGCAAGTACAGGGGGCCCGGGGAGCTGTTTTTT.

The CDR3 reads CSVGSTGTNTGELFF. Written as DNA, the CDR3 is TGCAGCGTTGGATCGACAGGGACGAACACCGGGGAGCTGTTTTTT. This sequence joins TRBV29-1 and TRBJ2-2; 7 bases map to TRBD1. Germline V gene data show CDR1 as SQVTM and CDR2 as ANQGSEA. The CDR3 has 15 residues. V lost 4 bases, J lost 0 bases, and 5 bases stayed unmatched.

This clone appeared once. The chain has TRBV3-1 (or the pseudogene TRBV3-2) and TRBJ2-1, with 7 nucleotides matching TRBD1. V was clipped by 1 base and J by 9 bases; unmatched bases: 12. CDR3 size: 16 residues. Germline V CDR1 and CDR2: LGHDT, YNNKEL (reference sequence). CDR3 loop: CASSQAFRQGVAEQFF. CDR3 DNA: TGTGCCAGCAGCCAAGCCTTCCGCCAGGGGGTCGCTGAGCAGTTCTTC.

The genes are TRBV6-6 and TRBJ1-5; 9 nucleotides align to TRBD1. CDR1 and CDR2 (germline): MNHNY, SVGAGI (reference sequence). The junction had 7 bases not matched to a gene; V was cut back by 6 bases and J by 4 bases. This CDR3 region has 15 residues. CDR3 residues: CASSLGQGRNQPQHF. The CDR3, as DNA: TGTGCCAGCAGCCTGGGACAGGGACGAAATCAGCCCCAGCATTTT.

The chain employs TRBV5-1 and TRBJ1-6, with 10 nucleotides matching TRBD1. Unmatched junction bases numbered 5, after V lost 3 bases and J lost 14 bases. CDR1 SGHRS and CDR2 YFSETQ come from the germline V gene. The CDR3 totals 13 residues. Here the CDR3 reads CASSYGTGEALHF. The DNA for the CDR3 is TGCGCCAGCAGCTATGGGACAGGGGAAGCCCTCCACTTT.

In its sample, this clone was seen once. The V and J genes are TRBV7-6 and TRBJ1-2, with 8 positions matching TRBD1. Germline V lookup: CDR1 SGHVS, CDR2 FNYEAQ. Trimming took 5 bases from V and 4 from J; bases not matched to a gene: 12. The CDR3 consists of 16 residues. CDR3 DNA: TGTGCCAGCAGCCCAGAGACAGGGGATGGTTTCTATGGCTACACCTTC. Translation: CASSPETGDGFYGYTF.

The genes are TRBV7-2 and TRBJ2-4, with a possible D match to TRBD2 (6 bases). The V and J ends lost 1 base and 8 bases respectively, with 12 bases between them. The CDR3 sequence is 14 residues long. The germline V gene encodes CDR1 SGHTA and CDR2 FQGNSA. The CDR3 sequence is CASSLDREWDIQYF. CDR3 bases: TGTGCCAGCAGCTTAGACCGGGAGTGGGACATTCAGTACTTC.

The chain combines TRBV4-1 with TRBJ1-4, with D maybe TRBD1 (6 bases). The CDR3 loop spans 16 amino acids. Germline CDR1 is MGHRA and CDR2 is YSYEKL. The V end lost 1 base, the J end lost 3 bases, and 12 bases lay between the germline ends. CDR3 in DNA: TGCGCCAGCAGCCAAGCCTCACAGGGTTCTAATGAAAAACTGTTTTTT. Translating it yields CASSQASQGSNEKLFF.

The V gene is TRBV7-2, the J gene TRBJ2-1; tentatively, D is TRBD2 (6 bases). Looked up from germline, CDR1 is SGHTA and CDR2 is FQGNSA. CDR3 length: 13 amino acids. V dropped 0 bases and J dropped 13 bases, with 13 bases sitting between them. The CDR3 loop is CASSLARRDLQFF. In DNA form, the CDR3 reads TGTGCCAGCAGCTTAGCACGCAGGGACTTACAGTTCTTC.

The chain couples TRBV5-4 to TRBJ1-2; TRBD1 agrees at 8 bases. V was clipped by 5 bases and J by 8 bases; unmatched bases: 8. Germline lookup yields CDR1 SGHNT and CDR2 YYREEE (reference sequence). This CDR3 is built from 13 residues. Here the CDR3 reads CASSQDRDGGYTF. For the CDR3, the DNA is TGTGCCAGCAGTCAGGACAGGGACGGAGGCTACACCTTC.

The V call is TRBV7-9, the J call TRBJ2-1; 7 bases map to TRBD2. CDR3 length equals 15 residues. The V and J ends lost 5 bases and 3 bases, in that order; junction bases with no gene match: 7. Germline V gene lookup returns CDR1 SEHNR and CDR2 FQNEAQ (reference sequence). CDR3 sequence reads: CASSKTLADYNEQFF. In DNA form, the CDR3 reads TGTGCCAGCAGCAAAACTCTAGCGGACTACAATGAGCAGTTCTTC.

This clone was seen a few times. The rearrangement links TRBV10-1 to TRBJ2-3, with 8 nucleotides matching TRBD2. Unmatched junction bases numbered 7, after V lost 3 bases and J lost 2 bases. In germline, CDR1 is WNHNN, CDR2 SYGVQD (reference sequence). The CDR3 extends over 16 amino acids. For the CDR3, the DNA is TGCGCCAGCAGTGATTACGGGACTAGGGCCACAGATACGCAGTATTTT. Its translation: CASSDYGTRATDTQYF.